The 18 T cell receptor beta chains reported below all come from one sample, sequenced in a study of radiation and T cells in renal cell carcinoma. As to time point: baseline pretreatment blood. Sample treatment: 15 Gy SBRT to primary tumor, nephrectomy 4 weeks later. The data were produced by immunoSEQ multiplex PCR, yet TCRdb's version contains in-frame clones alone and is incomplete. The data contain approximately 120,000 clones, approximately 78% of them singletons. The sequencing used blood, collected from a patient whose treatment included radiotherapy and nephrectomy. The receptors come from a woman aged 55 to 70 with renal cell carcinoma.

This chain links TRBV2 with TRBJ2-1; no clear D. This CDR3 is built from 13 residues. The germline V gene encodes CDR1 SNHLY and CDR2 FYNNEI. The V end was cut by 6 bases, the J end by 5 bases, with 11 bases between. The CDR3 coding sequence is TGTGCCAGCAGGGAGTTGATTCACAATGAGCAGTTCTTC. Translation gives CASRELIHNEQFF.

This clone was counted between two and nine times. This chain joins TRBV4-3 and TRBJ1-3; D might be TRBD1 (5 bases). From germline, CDR1 is LGHNA and CDR2 YSLEER. V gave up 0 bases and J gave up 8 bases, with 17 bases separating them. The CDR3 is 16 residues long. The CDR3 is CASSQDHGGVGDTIYF. The CDR3 nucleotides read TGCGCCAGCAGCCAAGATCACGGAGGGGTGGGAGACACCATATATTTT.

The chain joins TRBV11-1 to TRBJ1-2; the D is unclear. Germline V gene lookup returns CDR1 SGHAT and CDR2 FQDESV (reference sequence). Between the trimmed V and J ends, which lost 3 bases and 0 bases, there was a span of 5 bases. The CDR3 totals 13 residues. The CDR3 coding sequence is TGTGCCAGCAGCTTCAACACTAACTATGGCTACACCTTC. It translates to CASSFNTNYGYTF.

The chain employs TRBV11-3 and TRBJ2-2; TRBD1 matches at 7 bases. Per the germline V gene, CDR1 is SGHNT and CDR2 is YENEEA. This CDR3 has 16 amino acids. The V segment lost 6 bases and the J segment 0 bases; nucleotides outside the gene matches: 7. CDR3 residues: CASSSRQGANTGELFF. The DNA of the CDR3 is TGTGCCAGCAGTTCAAGACAGGGAGCGAACACCGGGGAGCTGTTTTTT.

The chain combines TRBV4-1 with TRBJ2-3; a weak D match, TRBD2 (5 bases). The ends were cut back, 0 bases at V and 2 bases at J, with 9 bases in the middle. This CDR3 region has 15 residues. CDR1 is MGHRA, CDR2 YSYEKL, per germline. The CDR3 nucleotides read TGCGCCAGCAGCCAAGACCTAGCCCTCACAGATACGCAGTATTTT. It yields the protein CASSQDLALTDTQYF.

The chain has TRBV6-6 and TRBJ2-7, with TRBD1 matching 10 bases. The junction had 2 bases not matched to a gene; V was cut back by 6 bases and J by 3 bases. The CDR3 runs 13 residues. Germline CDR1 reads MNHNY; CDR2 reads SVGAGI (reference sequence). CDR3 sequence reads: CASRRDRGYEQYF. CDR3 bases: TGTGCCAGCAGACGGGACAGGGGCTACGAGCAGTACTTC.

The chain employs TRBV28 and TRBJ1-5, with D possibly TRBD1 on 6 matching bases. Deletions cut 3 bases from V and 6 bases from J, with 12 bases between. The V gene's germline CDR1 is MDHEN and CDR2 SYDVKM. The CDR3 contains 14 residues. This CDR3 reads CASSFRLGGQPQHF. The CDR3, as DNA: TGTGCCAGCAGTTTTCGCCTAGGGGGTCAGCCCCAGCATTTT.

This chain connects TRBV6-1 to TRBJ2-7; D unclear. Trimming left V 3 bases short and J 0 bases short, with 9 bases between. The length of the CDR3 is 14 residues. Germline CDR1 reads MNHNS; CDR2 reads SASEGT. The CDR3 is CASSDQPSSYEQYF. CDR3 bases: TGTGCCAGCAGTGACCAGCCAAGCTCCTACGAGCAGTACTTC.

The chain recombines TRBV19 with TRBJ1-1; D remains unclear. The CDR3 length is 13 residues. Germline V CDR1 and CDR2: LNHDA, SQIVND (reference sequence). Trimming took off 8 bases at V and 5 bases at J, with 15 bases between the two ends. In DNA form, the CDR3 reads TGTGCCAGTTCCCGGCGAGGAGAGACTGAAGCTTTCTTT. Residues: CASSRRGETEAFF.

This chain connects TRBV19 to TRBJ2-1, with 8 bases matching TRBD2. The CDR3 contains 14 residues. The germline CDR1 and CDR2 sequences are LNHDA and SQIVND (reference sequence). V shed 10 bases and J 5 bases; nucleotides not matched to a gene: 10. CDR3 sequence reads: CAIRSSGAHNEQFF. The CDR3 DNA is TGTGCCATAAGGAGTAGCGGGGCCCACAATGAGCAGTTCTTC.

V and J are TRBV14 and TRBJ1-4; no reliable D call. Germline V gene data show CDR1 as SGHDN and CDR2 as FVKESK. The CDR3 consists of 15 residues. V lost 4 bases and J lost 0, with 9 bases in between. This CDR3 reads CASSPPGSTNEKLFF. The CDR3 DNA is TGTGCCAGCAGCCCCCCTGGCTCAACTAATGAAAAACTGTTTTTT.

This clone was seen a few times. J is TRBJ1-1 and V is TRBV19, with no clear D. With 7 bases removed from V and 0 bases from J, the gap between germline ends came to 9 bases. Germline V gene sequence: CDR1 LNHDA, CDR2 SQIVND (reference sequence). The CDR3 is 13 amino acids. The CDR3 DNA reads TGTGCCAGTATCGCAGGTATGAACACTGAAGCTTTCTTT. Encoded protein: CASIAGMNTEAFF.

This chain connects TRBV18 to TRBJ2-7, with TRBD1 as a possible D gene (6 bases). Trimming removed 1 base from V and 3 bases from J, with 10 bases in between. Germline V gene data show CDR1 as KGHSH and CDR2 as LQKENI. This CDR3 spans 14 amino acids. The CDR3 DNA is TGTGCCAGCTCACCACTTCAGGGGTACTACGAGCAGTACTTC. Translation: CASSPLQGYYEQYF.

The chain combines TRBV9 with TRBJ2-7; 8 bases map to TRBD1. Unmatched junction bases numbered 11, after V lost 2 bases and J lost 4 bases. Looked up from germline, CDR1 is SGDLS and CDR2 is YYNGEE. The CDR3 is 16 residues long. The chain's CDR3 is CASSVGLQGASYEQYF. DNA of the CDR3: TGTGCCAGCAGCGTCGGGCTTCAGGGGGCTTCTTACGAGCAGTACTTC.

V and J are TRBV29-1 and TRBJ1-2, with D maybe TRBD1 (6 bases). V dropped 3 bases and J dropped 2 bases, with 7 bases sitting between them. Germline CDR1 reads SQVTM; CDR2 reads ANQGSEA. This CDR3 comprises 12 residues. The CDR3 sequence: CSVEDSNYGYTF. CDR3 DNA: TGCAGCGTTGAGGACAGCAACTATGGCTACACCTTC. Full variable domain (rest looked up from reference TRBV29-1 and TRBJ1-2): SAVISQKPSRDICQRGTSLTIQCQVDSQVTMMFWYRQQPGQSLTLIATANQGSEATYESGFVIDKFPISRPNLTFSTLTVSNMSPEDSSIYLCSVEDSNYGYTFGSGTRLTVV.

This chain joins TRBV13 and TRBJ2-7, with TRBD1 matching 9 bases. The CDR3 runs to 13 residues. Trimming at V came to 5 bases and at J to 4 bases, leaving 3 bases not matched to a gene. Germline V gene sequence: CDR1 PRHDT, CDR2 FYEKMQ (reference sequence). The CDR3 is CASSPTGGYEQYF. As DNA, the CDR3 is TGTGCCAGCAGCCCGACAGGGGGGTACGAGCAGTACTTC.

The chain joins TRBV28 to TRBJ1-1; no clear D gene. From germline, CDR1 is MDHEN and CDR2 SYDVKM. V was clipped by 6 bases and J by 1 base, with 9 bases between them. The CDR3 loop spans 13 amino acids. The CDR3 sequence is CASSLQENTEAFF. CDR3 DNA sequence: TGTGCCAGCAGCCTCCAGGAGAACACTGAAGCTTTCTTT.

The chain links TRBV6-5 to TRBJ2-5; D gene ambiguous. Per germline, CDR1 MNHEY and CDR2 SVGAGI. The V gene lost 2 bases and the J gene lost 5 bases, with 9 bases spanning the gap. The CDR3 is 13 amino acids. The CDR3 is CASSYGEAETQYF. The CDR3 DNA sequence: TGTGCCAGCAGTTACGGAGAGGCCGAGACCCAGTACTTC.